This T cell receptor beta chain is from a study of a mutant IDH1 vaccine in newly diagnosed glioma. Study-wide context: Across weeks 1, 3, 5, 7, 11, 15, 19 and 23, patients received a vaccination each time, eight in all. Treatment recipients were approximately 62% male and about 40% female, and their mean age was approximately 43 years. Study observations and caveats: Vaccine-induced immune responses occurred in more than 80% of patients.

Method: immunoSEQ multiplex PCR; TCRdb's copy keeps in-frame clones and lacks some. The sample includes some 130,000 clones, about four fifths of them seen just once. V was pared by 4 bases and J by 7 bases, with 3 bases of the junction left unmatched. The germline V gene encodes CDR1 SEHNR and CDR2 FQNEAQ (reference sequence). This CDR3 spans 14 amino acids. The sample holds a few counts of this clone. Its antigen is unidentified. Specified time point: week 11, during vaccination. Mutant IDH1 20-mer peptide, at 300 ug, made up each vaccine dose, with topical imiquimod. This chain uses TRBV7-9 with TRBJ1-4; 10 bases map to TRBD1. The source material was PBMCs, sampled from a glioma patient whose treatment included an IDH1 peptide vaccine. The source of this sequence is a man aged 35-49 years with glioma. CDR3: CASSSDRGLEKLFF. DNA for the CDR3: TGTGCCAGCAGCTCTGACAGGGGGCTTGAAAAACTGTTTTTT.